The rows below give T cell receptor beta chains drawn from one sample of a study of OX40 agonist ivuxolimab in advanced cancers. Repertoires were generated with immunoSEQ multiplex PCR, while TCRdb's copy carries only in-frame clones and drops some. This table holds more than 55,000 clones, 79% found once. Sample: CD4+ or CD8+ T cells sorted from blood, taken in a trial of the OX40 agonist ivuxolimab. The source of these receptors is an adult with an advanced solid tumor such as melanoma, head and neck, liver or kidney cancer. Each CDR3 is given with its conserved first and last residue. The D gene is left open where the match is weak. Expanded clones are given a class, and other clones once, few, many or no size at all.

v_gene	j_gene	abundance	d_gene	CDR3aa	CDR3nt
TRBV10-1	TRBJ1-2	NA	TRBD1	CANRPPGQLSNGYTF	TGCGCCAACCGCCCCCCGGGACAGCTCTCTAATGGCTACACCTTC
TRBV2	TRBJ2-3	NA	TRBD2	CASALLAGGRDTQYF	TGTGCCAGTGCTCTCTTAGCGGGGGGGCGAGATACGCAGTATTTT
TRBV7-3	TRBJ1-1	NA	NA	CASSQGTSNTEAFF	TGTGCCAGCAGCCAAGGGACATCGAACACTGAAGCTTTCTTT
TRBV6-4	TRBJ2-4	NA	NA	CASTEGSLAKNIQYF	TGTGCCAGCACCGAAGGATCGCTAGCCAAAAACATTCAGTACTTC
TRBV11-1	TRBJ2-3	NA	NA	CASSLAGGLTDTQYF	TGTGCCAGCAGCTTAGCGGGGGGCCTCACAGATACGCAGTATTTT
TRBV27	TRBJ1-1	NA	TRBD1	CASRRQGPPNGAFF	TGTGCCAGCAGGAGACAGGGGCCGCCGAATGGAGCTTTCTTT
TRBV30	TRBJ2-7	NA	TRBD1	CAWSGQGGSYEQYF	TGTGCCTGGAGTGGACAGGGCGGCTCCTACGAGCAGTACTTC
TRBV29-1	TRBJ1-1	NA	NA	CSGRDGEAFF	TGCAGCGGCAGGGACGGTGAAGCTTTCTTT
TRBV11-3	TRBJ1-2	NA	NA	CASTLWAAYYGYTF	TGTGCCAGCACCCTCTGGGCAGCCTACTATGGCTACACCTTC
TRBV7-9	TRBJ2-7	NA	TRBD2	CASGPRERSYEQYF	TGTGCCAGCGGCCCGCGGGAGCGGAGTTACGAGCAGTACTTC
TRBV11-2	TRBJ1-4	NA	NA	CASSLSVTNEKLFF	TGTGCCAGCAGCTTATCAGTAACTAATGAAAAACTGTTTTTT
TRBV7-9	TRBJ2-7	NA	TRBD2	CASSLGRGASYEQYF	TGTGCCAGCAGCTTGGGGAGGGGCGCGTCTTACGAGCAGTACTTC
TRBV20-1	TRBJ2-3	NA	NA	CSATGTDTQYF	TGCAGTGCTACCGGCACAGATACGCAGTATTTT
TRBV7-9	TRBJ2-2	NA	NA	CASSLPEGDTGELFF	TGTGCCAGCAGCCTCCCGGAAGGGGACACCGGGGAGCTGTTTTTT
TRBV4-1	TRBJ1-2	NA	NA	CASSQEGRGLYGYTF	TGCGCCAGCAGCCAAGAGGGACGGGGCCTCTATGGCTACACCTTC
TRBV5-1	TRBJ1-2	NA	NA	CASSLTPRGPYGYTF	TGCGCCAGCAGCTTAACCCCTCGCGGGCCCTATGGCTACACCTTC
TRBV5-4	TRBJ2-7	NA	NA	CASSLESGTAYEQYF	TGTGCCAGCAGCTTGGAAAGTGGAACAGCCTACGAGCAGTACTTC
TRBV21-1	TRBJ2-5	NA	NA	CASSSPPDQETQYF	TGTGCCAGCAGCTCTCCGCCCGATCAAGAGACCCAGTACTTC
TRBV18	TRBJ2-5	NA	TRBD2	CASSPGTSEEQYF	TGTGCCAGCTCACCCGGGACTAGCGAAGAGCAGTACTTC
TRBV9	TRBJ2-7	NA	NA	CASSRQGLRNEQYF	TGTGCCAGCAGCCGTCAGGGCCTACGGAACGAGCAGTACTTC
TRBV18	TRBJ2-7	NA	NA	CASSPGLGVDEQYF	TGTGCCAGCTCACCTGGTCTGGGCGTCGACGAGCAGTACTTC
TRBV5-5	TRBJ1-4	NA	NA	CASNFPGAEKLFF	TGTGCCAGCAACTTTCCGGGGGCTGAAAAACTGTTTTTT
TRBV27	TRBJ2-7	NA	TRBD2	CASRVSGGVYEQYF	TGTGCCAGCAGGGTTAGCGGGGGAGTATACGAGCAGTACTTC
TRBV27	TRBJ1-5	once	NA	CASSPGGGNQPQHF	TGTGCCAGCAGTCCTGGGGGTGGCAATCAGCCCCAGCATTTT
TRBV29-1	TRBJ2-1	NA	NA	CSVEGDNEQFF	TGCAGCGTTGAAGGAGACAATGAGCAGTTCTTC
TRBV18	TRBJ1-1	NA	TRBD1	CASSITGDTEAFF	TGTGCCAGCTCAATTACAGGGGACACTGAAGCTTTCTTT
TRBV4-1	TRBJ2-2	NA	TRBD2	CASSQDAAGATGELFF	TGCGCCAGCAGCCAAGATGCTGCGGGAGCCACCGGGGAGCTGTTTTTT
TRBV5-6	TRBJ2-7	NA	NA	CASSLPHDGSEQYF	TGTGCCAGCAGCCTTCCCCATGACGGGTCCGAGCAGTACTTC
TRBV7-8	TRBJ2-7	NA	NA	CASSPIVGSNEQYF	TGTGCCAGCAGCCCCATCGTAGGGTCTAACGAGCAGTACTTC